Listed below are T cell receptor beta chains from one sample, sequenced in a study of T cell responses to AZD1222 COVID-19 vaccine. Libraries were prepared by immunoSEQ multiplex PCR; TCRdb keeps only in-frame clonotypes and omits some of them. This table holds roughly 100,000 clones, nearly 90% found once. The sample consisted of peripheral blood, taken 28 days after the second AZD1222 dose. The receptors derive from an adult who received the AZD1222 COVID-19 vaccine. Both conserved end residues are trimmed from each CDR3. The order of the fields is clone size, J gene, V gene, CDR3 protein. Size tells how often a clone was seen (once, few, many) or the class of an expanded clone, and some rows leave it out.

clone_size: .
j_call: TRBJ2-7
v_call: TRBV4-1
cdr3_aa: ASSQDPRTGTYEQY

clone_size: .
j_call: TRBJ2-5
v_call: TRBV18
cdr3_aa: ASSPPGQETQY

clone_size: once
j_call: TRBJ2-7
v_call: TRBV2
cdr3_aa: ASRPGGGYEQY

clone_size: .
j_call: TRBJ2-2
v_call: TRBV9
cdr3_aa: ASSVGPTSRTSGELF

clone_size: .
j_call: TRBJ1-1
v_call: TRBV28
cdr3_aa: ASSLDRQGFEAF

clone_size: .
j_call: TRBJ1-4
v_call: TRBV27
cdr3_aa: ASSFRRGEKLF

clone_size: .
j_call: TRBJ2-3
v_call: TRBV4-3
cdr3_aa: ASSQVLASGLY

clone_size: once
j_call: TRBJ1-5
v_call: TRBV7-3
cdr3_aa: ASSLKDRDSNQPQH

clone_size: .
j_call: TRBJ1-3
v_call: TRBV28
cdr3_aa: ASSSSSSGTGGFSGNTIY

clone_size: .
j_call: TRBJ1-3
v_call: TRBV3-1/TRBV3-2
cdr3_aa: ASSQMGGNTIY

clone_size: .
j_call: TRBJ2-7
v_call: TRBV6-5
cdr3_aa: ASNVGGTYEQY

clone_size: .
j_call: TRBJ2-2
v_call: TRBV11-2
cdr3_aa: ASTRLMTGLAGELF

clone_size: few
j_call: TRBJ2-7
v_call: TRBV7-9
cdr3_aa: ASRVDSTYEQY

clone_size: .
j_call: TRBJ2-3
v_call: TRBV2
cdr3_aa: ASTLTGKLTDTQY

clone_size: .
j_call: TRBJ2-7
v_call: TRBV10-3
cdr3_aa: AISDTHLGEGEQY

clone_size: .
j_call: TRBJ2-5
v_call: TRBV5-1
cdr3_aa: ASSPSGRWEETQY

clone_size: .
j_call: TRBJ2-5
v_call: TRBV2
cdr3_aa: ASSITQETQY

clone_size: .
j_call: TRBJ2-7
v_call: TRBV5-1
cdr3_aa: ASSLRAGKEHEQY

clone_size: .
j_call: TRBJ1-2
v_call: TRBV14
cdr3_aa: ASSPTGSYGYT

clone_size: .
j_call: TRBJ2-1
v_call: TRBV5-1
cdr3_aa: ASSLVGGYSYNEQF

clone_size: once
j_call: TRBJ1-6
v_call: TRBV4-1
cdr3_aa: ASSQVPFRGPSPLH

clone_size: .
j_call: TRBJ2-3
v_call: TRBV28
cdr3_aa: ASSPTEVQQY

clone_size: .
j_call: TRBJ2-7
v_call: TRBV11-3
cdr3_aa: ASSRGQGYEQY

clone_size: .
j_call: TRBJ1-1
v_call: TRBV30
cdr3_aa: AWSSDPGANTEAF

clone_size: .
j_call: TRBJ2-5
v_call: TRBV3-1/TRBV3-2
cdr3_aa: ASSQHETQY

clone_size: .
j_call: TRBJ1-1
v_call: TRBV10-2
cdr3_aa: ASSDGGQTGDTEAF

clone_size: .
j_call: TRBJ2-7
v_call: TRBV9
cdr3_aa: ASSEGGVAGVGYEQY

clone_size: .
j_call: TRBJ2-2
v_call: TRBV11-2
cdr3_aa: ASSQRPGLTGELF

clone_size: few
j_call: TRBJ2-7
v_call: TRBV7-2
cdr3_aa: ASSLVTGYEQY

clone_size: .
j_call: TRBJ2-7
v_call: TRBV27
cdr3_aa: ASSKVGQVNEQY

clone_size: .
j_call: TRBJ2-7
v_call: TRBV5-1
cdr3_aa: ASSRLGQGAFSEQY

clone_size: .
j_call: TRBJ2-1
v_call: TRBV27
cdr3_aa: ASSLFLSGGGNEQF

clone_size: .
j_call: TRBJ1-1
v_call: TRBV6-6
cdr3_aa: ASTKTPGQEAF

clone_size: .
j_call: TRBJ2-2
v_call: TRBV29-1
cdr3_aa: SVTTGGVSTGELF

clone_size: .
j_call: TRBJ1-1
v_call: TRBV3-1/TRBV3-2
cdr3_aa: ASSQSGAEAF

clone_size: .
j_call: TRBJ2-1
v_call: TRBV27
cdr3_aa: ASTPTSLGGLGEQF

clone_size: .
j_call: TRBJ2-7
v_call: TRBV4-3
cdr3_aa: ASSSDRTPYEQY

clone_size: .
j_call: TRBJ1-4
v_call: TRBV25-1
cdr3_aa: ASSELVTASYEKLF

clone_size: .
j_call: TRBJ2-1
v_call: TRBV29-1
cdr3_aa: SADRGSDEQF

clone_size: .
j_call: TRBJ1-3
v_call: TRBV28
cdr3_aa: ASSSSSGNTIY